Below are 8 T cell receptor beta chains sequenced from a single sample in a study of CXCR3-negative and CXCR3-positive naive CD8 T cells (dated by TCRdb to about 2019). The reads were generated on a NextSeq 550. The Human TCR Profiling Kit (MiLaboratory) was used to make UMI-labeled 5' RACE TRB cDNA libraries. The reads were reprocessed in TCRdb, with one entry per CDR3 protein sequence and no accompanying DNA. The record for this sample contains 25,000 to 35,000 distinct CDR3 sequences. 10% of the sample comes from the top ten. The material sequenced was memory CD8+ T cells from blood. The sample's cell subset or site, from its label and the paper: conventional CD8+ memory T cells (TMEM), sorted as controls. The receptors stem from a human donor in good health. Some clones in this sample may be carry-over from other donors' samples.

J is TRBJ1-6 and V is TRBV12-3 or TRBV12-4; TCRdb's D call, TRBD1, is unchecked because there is no DNA. This CDR3 comprises 15 residues. The CDR3 is CASSLNDRGASPLHF.

CDR3 sequence: CASSQDLEGSNTQYF. The rearrangement links TRBV4-2 to TRBJ2-3; TCRdb reports TRBD2, a call that lacks DNA to check it against. CDR3 length: 15 amino acids. Germline V gene data show CDR1 as LGHNA and CDR2 as YNFKEQ.

The rearrangement joins TRBV27 to TRBJ2-7. The CDR3 consists of 16 residues. Per germline, CDR1 MNHEY and CDR2 SMNVEV (reference sequence). CDR3 protein: CASSSTIYMISYEQYF.

The chain employs TRBV4-3 and TRBJ1-1. The CDR3 runs 14 residues. In germline, CDR1 is LGHNA, CDR2 YSLEER. This chain's CDR3 is CASSQGAGRTEAFF.

This chain uses TRBV7-9 with TRBJ1-4. The CDR3 contains 15 residues. Germline lookup yields CDR1 SEHNR and CDR2 FQNEAQ (reference sequence). The CDR3 spells CASSLVTEFNEKLFF.

The chain uses TRBV27 and TRBJ2-7; TCRdb designates TRBD1, a call that cannot be tested without DNA. The CDR3 runs 14 residues. Looked up from germline, CDR1 is MNHEY and CDR2 is SMNVEV (reference sequence). The CDR3 region is CASGERGPLYEQYF.

The chain carries TRBV12-3 or TRBV12-4 and TRBJ2-1. The CDR3 sequence is 11 residues long. This CDR3 is CASSLGDEQFF.

V gene TRBV12-3 or TRBV12-4 combines with J gene TRBJ2-5; TCRdb indicates TRBD1, and absent DNA this call remains unverified. This CDR3 spans 13 amino acids. The CDR3 is CASRQLQGETQYF.